Shown below are 24 T cell receptor beta chains from a single sample sequenced in a study of blood T cell repertoires in COVID-19. Only in-frame clones appear in the TCRdb table, and some are missing; sequencing was by immunoSEQ multiplex PCR. Of more than 200,000 clones listed, more than 75% were seen once; the top ten hold approximately 10%. Sequencing used peripheral blood. These receptors all stem from a man in his fifties with COVID-19, enrolled during active disease.

The V and J genes are TRBV5-1 and TRBJ2-7; 9 bases fit TRBD1. Unmatched junction bases numbered 4, after V lost 4 bases and J lost 2 bases. The CDR3 consists of 14 residues. The germline CDR1 and CDR2 sequences are SGHRS and YFSETQ. CDR3 loop: CASSGTGITYEQYF. In DNA, the CDR3 is TGCGCCAGCAGCGGGACAGGGATAACCTACGAGCAGTACTTC.

The rearrangement links TRBV27 to TRBJ2-5, with 12 bases that match TRBD2. Germline lookup yields CDR1 MNHEY and CDR2 SMNVEV (reference sequence). V lost 4 bases to trimming and J lost 5 bases; unmatched junction nucleotides: 17. The CDR3 extends over 19 amino acids. CDR3 amino acids: CASSSDRWLAGGPRETQYF. In DNA form, the CDR3 reads TGTGCCAGCAGTTCAGATCGGTGGCTAGCGGGAGGGCCGAGGGAGACCCAGTACTTC.

The gene calls are TRBV28 and TRBJ2-1, with D possibly TRBD1 on 6 matching bases. Per the germline V gene, CDR1 is MDHEN and CDR2 is SYDVKM. The CDR3 loop spans 17 amino acids. V shed 3 bases and J shed 1 base, with 16 bases lying between them. The DNA for the CDR3 is TGTGCCAGCAGTTTTCCCCCCGGGACAACTTCCTACAATGAGCAGTTCTTC. Its translation is CASSFPPGTTSYNEQFF.

This sequence joins TRBV5-1 and TRBJ2-7; the D gene is possibly TRBD1 (5 bases). V dropped 4 bases and J dropped 5 bases, with 16 bases sitting between them. The length of the CDR3 is 14 residues. CDR1 and CDR2 from the germline V gene are SGHRS and YFSETQ. The chain's CDR3 is CASSPSDPRDEQYF. In DNA form, the CDR3 reads TGCGCCAGCAGCCCCTCGGACCCCAGGGACGAGCAGTACTTC. Based on the CDR3 plus reference TRBV5-1 and TRBJ2-7, the full variable domain is KAGVTQTPRYLIKTRGQQVTLSCSPISGHRSVSWYQQTPGQGLQFLFEYFSETQRNKGNFPGRFSGRQFSNSRSEMNVSTLELGDSALYLCASSPSDPRDEQYFGPGTRLTVT.

This sequence joins TRBV6-2 or TRBV6-3 and TRBJ2-3; 12 nucleotides line up with TRBD2. The germline gives CDR1 MNHEY, CDR2 SVGEGT. This CDR3 is built from 15 residues. Unmatched junction bases numbered 4, after V lost 1 base and J lost 8 bases. CDR3 sequence reads: CASSYFSSGGVTQYF. Here the CDR3 DNA reads TGTGCCAGCAGTTACTTTTCTAGCGGGGGGGTTACGCAGTATTTT.

This chain uses TRBV12-5 with TRBJ1-1; D perhaps matches TRBD1 (5 bases). Germline assignment: CDR1 LGHNT and CDR2 FRNRAP. This CDR3 has 12 residues. V lost 7 bases and J lost 1, with 7 bases in between. CDR3 in DNA: TGTGCTAGTGTCCAGGGGAACACTGAAGCTTTCTTT. Encoded protein: CASVQGNTEAFF.

This chain joins TRBV4-2 and TRBJ2-2, with D possibly being TRBD2 (5 bases). The CDR3 totals 14 residues. From germline, CDR1 is LGHNA and CDR2 YNFKEQ. V shed 3 bases and J shed 4 bases, with 9 bases lying between them. The CDR3 spells CASSHEEGTGELFF. CDR3 coding DNA: TGTGCCAGCAGCCACGAAGAGGGCACCGGGGAGCTGTTTTTT.

This chain links TRBV7-8 with TRBJ2-7; 9 nucleotides match TRBD2. The CDR3 runs 15 residues. The germline CDR1 and CDR2 sequences are SGHVS and FQNEAQ. V trimming: 7 bases; J trimming: 0 bases; junction bases outside the gene matches: 7. The CDR3 region is CASIKTSGSSYEQYF. For the CDR3, the DNA is TGTGCCAGCATCAAGACTAGCGGAAGCTCCTACGAGCAGTACTTC.

The chain has TRBV19 and TRBJ2-1; 10 bases match TRBD1. This CDR3 comprises 13 residues. With 9 bases clipped from V and 7 bases from J, the junction kept 6 bases outside the gene matches. Germline values: CDR1 LNHDA, CDR2 SQIVND (reference sequence). The CDR3 DNA sequence: TGTGCCAGCGGTCCGGGACAGGGGAATGAGCAGTTCTTC. Translating gives CASGPGQGNEQFF. The full variable domain, its missing parts supplied by reference TRBV19 and TRBJ2-1, is DGGITQSPKYLFRKEGQNVTLSCEQNLNHDAMYWYRQDPGQGLRLIYYSQIVNDFQKGDIAEGYSVSREKKESFPLTVTSAQKNPTAFYLCASGPGQGNEQFFGPGTRLTVL.

This CDR3 reads CASSRMTGVPYEQYF. DNA of the CDR3: TGTGCCAGCAGCCGCATGACGGGAGTACCCTACGAGCAGTACTTC. The chain links TRBV7-9 to TRBJ2-7; the D gene is possibly TRBD2 (6 bases). The CDR3 is 15 amino acids. The V end lost 5 bases, the J end lost 2 bases, and 16 bases lay between the germline ends. Germline CDR1 SEHNR, CDR2 FQNEAQ (reference sequence).

V and J are TRBV10-2 and TRBJ1-3; 7 bases line up with TRBD1. With V trimmed by 4 bases and J by 3 bases, 6 bases remained unmatched. In germline, CDR1 is WSHSY, CDR2 SAAADI. The CDR3 is 15 amino acids. CDR3 sequence (DNA): TGCGCCAGCAGTGTTAGGGGGCTAAATGGAAACACCATATATTTT. This translates into CASSVRGLNGNTIYF.

The CDR3 sequence is CASSSTTGTNEKLFF. In DNA, the CDR3 is TGTGCCAGCAGTTCGACAACAGGGACTAATGAAAAACTGTTTTTT. This sequence joins TRBV5-4 and TRBJ1-4; a possible D gene is TRBD1 (6 bases). The V gene lost 5 bases and the J gene lost 2 bases, with 13 bases spanning the gap. From germline, CDR1 is SGHNT and CDR2 YYREEE (reference sequence). The CDR3 contains 15 residues. Complete variable domain (other parts from reference TRBV5-4 and TRBJ1-4): ETGVTQSPTHLIKTRGQQVTLRCSSQSGHNTVSWYQQALGQGPQFIFQYYREEENGRGNFPPRFSGLQFPNYSSELNVNALELDDSALYLCASSSTTGTNEKLFFGSGTQLSVL.

V and J are TRBV6-5 and TRBJ2-2; 8 bases match TRBD1. CDR3 length: 16 residues. Germline assignment: CDR1 MNHEY and CDR2 SVGAGI. V shed 6 bases and J 4 bases; nucleotides not matched to a gene: 10. The CDR3 reads CASRYPGGAGTGELFF. The CDR3 DNA sequence: TGTGCCAGCAGATACCCAGGGGGCGCGGGCACCGGGGAGCTGTTTTTT.

The V call is TRBV19, the J call TRBJ1-4; TRBD1 matches 8 bases. Trimming took 5 bases from V and 6 from J; bases not matched to a gene: 11. CDR1 LNHDA and CDR2 SQIVND come from the germline V gene (reference sequence). The CDR3 sequence is 16 residues long. CDR3 bases: TGTGCCAGTAGTTCCTATCAGGGGGCGGGAGATGAAAAACTGTTTTTT. The encoded protein is CASSSYQGAGDEKLFF.

The V and J genes are TRBV18 and TRBJ1-5; D not certain. CDR1 is KGHSH and CDR2 is LQKENI in the germline V gene. The CDR3 sequence is 12 residues long. Trimming stripped 0 bases from V and 15 bases from J, with 12 bases between. In nucleotides, the CDR3 is TGTGCCAGCTCACCACCGTCAGGCCGGCGGCATTTT. Translation: CASSPPSGRRHF. Together with reference TRBV18 and TRBJ1-5, the CDR3 gives the full variable domain: NAGVMQNPRHLVRRRGQEARLRCSPMKGHSHVYWYRQLPEEGLKFMVYLQKENIIDESGMPKERFSAEFPKEGPSILRIQQVVRGDSAAYFCASSPPSGRRHFGDGTRLSIL.

The CDR3 loop is CASTKGTAPSPLHF. CDR3 nucleotide sequence: TGTGCCAGTACCAAAGGGACAGCCCCTTCACCCCTCCACTTT. The chain joins TRBV19 to TRBJ1-6; TRBD1 agrees at 7 bases. Losses at the gene ends were 7 bases for V and 9 bases for J; bases not matched to a gene: 9. From germline, CDR1 is LNHDA and CDR2 SQIVND (reference sequence). The CDR3 totals 14 residues. Variable domain in full (rest from reference TRBV19 and TRBJ1-6): DGGITQSPKYLFRKEGQNVTLSCEQNLNHDAMYWYRQDPGQGLRLIYYSQIVNDFQKGDIAEGYSVSREKKESFPLTVTSAQKNPTAFYLCASTKGTAPSPLHFGNGTRLTVT.

The chain has TRBV4-1 and TRBJ1-3; weak D call: TRBD1 (5 bases). Germline assignment: CDR1 MGHRA and CDR2 YSYEKL. CDR3 length: 17 amino acids. The V end was cut by 0 bases, the J end by 2 bases, with 14 bases between. The CDR3 DNA sequence: TGCGCCAGCAGCCAAGATCCGGGGACTTTCGCTGGAAACACCATATATTTT. Residues: CASSQDPGTFAGNTIYF.

The rearrangement joins TRBV24-1 to TRBJ2-7; 8 bases map to TRBD1. CDR3 size: 16 residues. V trimming: 1 base; J trimming: 4 bases; junction bases outside the gene matches: 8. Germline V gene lookup returns CDR1 KGHDR and CDR2 SFDVKD. The CDR3 DNA follows: TGTGCCACCAGTGATTTATGGGGGACAGGATATTACGAGCAGTACTTC. Amino acid sequence: CATSDLWGTGYYEQYF.

The J gene is TRBJ1-5, the V gene TRBV11-2; the D is unclear. This CDR3 contains 15 residues. The germline CDR1 and CDR2 sequences are SGHAT and FQNNGV. Between the trimmed V and J ends, which lost 5 bases and 5 bases, there was a span of 16 bases. Written as DNA, the CDR3 is TGTGCCAGCAGCGCAGTCCCGGGAGCGGATCAGCCCCAGCATTTT. Protein product: CASSAVPGADQPQHF.

This clone appeared a single time. The rearrangement links TRBV18 to TRBJ1-5; TRBD1 agrees at 9 bases. The J segment lost 4 bases and the V segment lost 3 bases, leaving 4 bases of the junction unmatched. From germline, CDR1 is KGHSH and CDR2 LQKENI. The CDR3 covers 15 residues. The CDR3 coding sequence is TGTGCCAGCTCACCCATGGGACAGGGAAATCAGCCCCAGCATTTT. This sequence encodes CASSPMGQGNQPQHF. Combining the CDR3 with reference TRBV18 and TRBJ1-5 gives the whole variable domain NAGVMQNPRHLVRRRGQEARLRCSPMKGHSHVYWYRQLPEEGLKFMVYLQKENIIDESGMPKERFSAEFPKEGPSILRIQQVVRGDSAAYFCASSPMGQGNQPQHFGDGTRLSIL.

This clone was seen only a few times. The chain has TRBV6-5 and TRBJ1-1; 10 bases are a match to TRBD1. CDR1 is MNHEY and CDR2 is SVGAGI in the germline V gene. This CDR3 region has 13 residues. V lost 8 bases, J lost 4 bases, and 4 bases stayed unmatched. In nucleotides, the CDR3 is TGTGCCAGCGCCGGGACAGGGGTCACTGAAGCTTTCTTT. Amino acids: CASAGTGVTEAFF.

This chain uses TRBV4-1 with TRBJ1-2; D gene ambiguous. Germline V CDR1 and CDR2: MGHRA, YSYEKL. This CDR3 comprises 16 residues. V shed 1 base and J shed 8 bases, with 20 bases lying between them. The CDR3 DNA reads TGCGCCAGCAGCCAAGGTTTTGCGAGAAGAAATCGGGGCTACACCTTC. Translated: CASSQGFARRNRGYTF.

As to this clone: The same CDR3 also results from other DNA sequences found in this sample. The rearrangement uses TRBV3-1 (or the pseudogene TRBV3-2) and TRBJ1-5; D is perhaps TRBD1 (6 bases). V gave up 4 bases and J gave up 1 base, with 11 bases separating them. The CDR3 length is 15 residues. The germline gives CDR1 LGHDT, CDR2 YNNKEL (reference sequence). The DNA of the CDR3 is TGTGCCAGCAGCCCTGGGGGGGGCAGCAATCAGCCCCAGCATTTT. The encoded protein is CASSPGGGSNQPQHF.

This chain connects TRBV5-1 to TRBJ2-1, with TRBD1 identical over 8 bases. Germline-derived CDR1 and CDR2 are SGHRS and YFSETQ. The CDR3 sequence is 15 residues long. The V gene end was trimmed by 3 bases and the J gene end by 3 bases; junction bases not matched to a gene: 5. CDR3 region: CASSSGQGFYNEQFF. Written as DNA, the CDR3 is TGCGCCAGCAGCTCCGGACAGGGATTCTACAATGAGCAGTTCTTC.